A single sample gave rise to the 25 T cell receptor beta chains below, sequenced in a study of early stage breast cancer tumors listed by TCRdb under 2017. Libraries were made using the immunoSEQ multiplex PCR assay. Not all clones reach the TCRdb copy of this immuneACCESS table, which keeps in-frame sequences only. Checked studies attribute under half of the gap to unresolved V genes and leave the rest unexplained. This sample is represented by 12,000 to 15,000 clones; about 88% of them were singletons. The ten largest account for around 4.9% of the sample. Input material: normal breast tissue next to the tumor. These receptors all stem from a person aged 25 to 39 with breast cancer.

The chain recombines TRBV9 with TRBJ1-1; possibly TRBD1 for D (6 bases). The germline V gene encodes CDR1 SGDLS and CDR2 YYNGEE. This CDR3 is built from 12 residues. The V gene lost 0 bases and the J gene lost 11 bases, with 11 bases spanning the gap. The CDR3 DNA is TGTGCCAGCAGCGTAGAGACGGGGGCTGCTTTCTTT. Encoded protein: CASSVETGAAFF.

This clone was recorded a few times. The chain combines TRBV7-9 with TRBJ1-3; 8 nucleotides align to TRBD1. Germline CDR1 reads SEHNR; CDR2 reads FQNEAQ (reference sequence). CDR3 length equals 16 residues. Germline trimming cut 7 bases from V and 0 bases from J; bases unmatched to any gene: 8. The CDR3 region has the DNA TGTGCCAGCACCGACAGGGGCTATGGCTCTGGAAACACCATATATTTT. This codes for CASTDRGYGSGNTIYF.

CDR3 nucleotides: TGCAGCGCCCAGGGCGGGTTTGTCACTGAAGCTTTCTTT. It codes for CSAQGGFVTEAFF. The chain recombines TRBV29-1 with TRBJ1-1; possibly TRBD1 for D (5 bases). V lost 7 bases and J lost 4, with 16 bases in between. Germline CDR1 reads SQVTM; CDR2 reads ANQGSEA. This CDR3 contains 13 residues. The whole variable domain, filled in from reference TRBV29-1 and TRBJ1-1, reads SAVISQKPSRDICQRGTSLTIQCQVDSQVTMMFWYRQQPGQSLTLIATANQGSEATYESGFVIDKFPISRPNLTFSTLTVSNMSPEDSSIYLCSAQGGFVTEAFFGQGTRLTVV.

J is TRBJ2-3 and V is TRBV10-3; D unresolved. CDR3 length equals 14 residues. Trimming removed 4 bases from V and 0 bases from J, with 8 bases in between. Germline CDR1 and CDR2: ENHRY and SYGVKD. This CDR3 is CAISVGSSTDTQYF. The CDR3 DNA reads as TGTGCCATCAGTGTGGGAAGTAGCACAGATACGCAGTATTTT.

V is TRBV27 and J is TRBJ2-1; D unresolved. Trimming pared 5 bases from V and 4 bases from J, leaving 12 bases between. Germline-derived CDR1 and CDR2 are MNHEY and SMNVEV (reference sequence). The CDR3 has 14 amino acids. CDR3 in DNA: TGTGCCAGCAGTAAAGGACGGTTATACAATGAGCAGTTCTTC. Amino acids: CASSKGRLYNEQFF.

The chain uses TRBV11-2 and TRBJ1-3; D remains unclear. Trimming shortened V by 6 bases and J by 0 bases, and 3 bases separated the two germline ends. The CDR3 is made up of 12 amino acids. Per the germline V gene, CDR1 is SGHAT and CDR2 is FQNNGV. The chain's CDR3 is CASRASGNTIYF. CDR3 in DNA: TGTGCCAGCAGGGCCTCTGGAAACACCATATATTTT.

The count of this clone is one. This chain joins TRBV9 and TRBJ2-5, with D tentatively TRBD2 (6 bases). The CDR3 covers 16 residues. The germline CDR1 and CDR2 sequences are SGDLS and YYNGEE. V lost 0 bases, J lost 2 bases, and 14 bases lay in between. The CDR3 loop reads CASSVGAGRFQETQYF. For the CDR3, the DNA is TGTGCCAGCAGCGTAGGGGCGGGGCGTTTTCAAGAGACCCAGTACTTC.

The chain employs TRBV5-1 and TRBJ2-7; D gene ambiguous. Trimming left V 0 bases short and J 2 bases short, with 12 bases between. Germline V gene sequence: CDR1 SGHRS, CDR2 YFSETQ. The CDR3 sequence is 15 residues long. The CDR3 nucleotides are TGCGCCAGCAGCTTGGAGCAGGTGTCCCCCTACGAGCAGTACTTC. Protein sequence: CASSLEQVSPYEQYF.

The rearrangement uses TRBV30 and TRBJ2-7; the match to TRBD2 covers 8 bases. V lost 2 bases to trimming and J lost 6 bases; unmatched junction nucleotides: 9. This CDR3 region has 14 residues. The germline gives CDR1 GTSNPN, CDR2 SVGIG (reference sequence). The CDR3 spells CAWSYSGMGREQYF. The CDR3 coding sequence is TGTGCCTGGAGTTATAGCGGGATGGGTCGCGAGCAGTACTTC.

The chain employs TRBV7-6 and TRBJ1-1; D perhaps matches TRBD1 (5 bases). The CDR3 spans 13 residues. In germline, CDR1 is SGHVS, CDR2 FNYEAQ. Trimming left V 5 bases short and J 3 bases short, with 10 bases between. The chain's CDR3 is CASSPQGDTEAFF. CDR3 bases: TGTGCCAGCAGCCCCCAAGGGGACACTGAAGCTTTCTTT.

The V and J genes are TRBV30 and TRBJ2-2; 7 bases line up with TRBD1. Germline V gene data show CDR1 as GTSNPN and CDR2 as SVGIG (reference sequence). The CDR3 is made up of 12 amino acids. Unmatched junction bases numbered 3, after V lost 5 bases and J lost 6 bases. CDR3 sequence reads: CAWEQGSGELFF. The CDR3 DNA is TGTGCCTGGGAACAGGGGTCCGGGGAGCTGTTTTTT.

This rearrangement joins TRBV9 to TRBJ2-1; D not certain. The CDR3 has 15 amino acids. Germline CDR1 is SGDLS and CDR2 is YYNGEE. Trimming took 4 bases from V and 8 from J, leaving 19 bases between them. The CDR3 DNA reads as TGTGCCAGCAGCCTCCCTCTGACCCCAAGGGATGAGCAGTTCTTC. It codes for CASSLPLTPRDEQFF.

This clone came up a few times. This sequence joins TRBV27 and TRBJ2-7; 13 positions agree with TRBD2. V gave up 2 bases and J gave up 3 bases; unmatched junction bases: 10. Per germline, CDR1 MNHEY and CDR2 SMNVEV (reference sequence). This CDR3 is built from 18 residues. The CDR3 loop is CASSLRQGLAGALYEQYF. CDR3 DNA: TGTGCCAGCAGTTTACGTCAAGGACTAGCGGGAGCGCTCTACGAGCAGTACTTC.

This chain connects TRBV5-6 to TRBJ2-7, with TRBD2 matching over 11 bases. The CDR3 is 15 amino acids. The germline V gene encodes CDR1 SGHDT and CDR2 YYEEEE. With V trimmed by 4 bases and J by 4 bases, 7 bases remained unmatched. The CDR3 loop is CASSPPTSGKYEQYF. CDR3 in DNA: TGTGCCAGCAGCCCCCCGACTAGCGGGAAGTACGAGCAGTACTTC.

The chain joins TRBV11-2 to TRBJ2-3, with D possibly TRBD2 on 5 matching bases. V was cut by 5 bases and J by 0 bases, with 18 bases left in between. Germline values: CDR1 SGHAT, CDR2 FQNNGV. CDR3 length: 17 residues. The CDR3 sequence is CASSQNAGSLSTDTQYF. CDR3 bases: TGTGCCAGCAGCCAAAACGCTGGGAGCCTTAGCACAGATACGCAGTATTTT.

The chain employs TRBV20-1 and TRBJ2-2, with D hard to call. CDR1 is DFQATT and CDR2 is SNEGSKA in the germline V gene (reference sequence). The CDR3 runs 11 residues. The ends were cut back, 7 bases at V and 0 bases at J, with 3 bases in the middle. CDR3 DNA sequence: TGCAGTGGGTCGAACACCGGGGAGCTGTTTTTT. This encodes CSGSNTGELFF.

The chain uses TRBV2 and TRBJ1-1, with D perhaps TRBD1 (5 bases). This CDR3 comprises 14 residues. The V gene's germline CDR1 is SNHLY and CDR2 FYNNEI. Trimming cost V 6 bases and J 0 bases, with 11 bases left between them. The DNA of the CDR3 is TGTGCCAGCAGCTTGGGACGAATGAACACTGAAGCTTTCTTT. It encodes CASSLGRMNTEAFF.

The genes are TRBV2 and TRBJ2-3, with D perhaps assigned TRBD1 or TRBD2 (5 bases each). The germline V and J ends were trimmed by 6 bases and 2 bases, with 12 bases remaining between them. This CDR3 comprises 14 residues. CDR1 is SNHLY, CDR2 FYNNEI, per germline. This CDR3 reads CASRNRGITDTQYF. In DNA, the CDR3 is TGTGCCAGCAGAAACCGGGGCATCACAGATACGCAGTATTTT.

J is TRBJ2-5 and V is TRBV10-3; D possibly corresponds to TRBD1 (7 bases). The V end was cut by 7 bases, the J end by 6 bases, with 15 bases between. Looked up from germline, CDR1 is ENHRY and CDR2 is SYGVKD. The CDR3 is 13 amino acids. DNA of the CDR3: TGTGCCATCAACGGAGGAGGGGGCAAGACCCAGTACTTC. Amino acids: CAINGGGGKTQYF.

The chain couples TRBV27 to TRBJ1-1; 11 bases agree with TRBD1. The CDR3 length is 17 residues. CDR1 is MNHEY and CDR2 is SMNVEV in the germline V gene (reference sequence). Trimming at V came to 0 bases and at J to 6 bases, leaving 9 bases not matched to a gene. The CDR3 is CASSLSAGQGQGAEAFF. DNA of the CDR3: TGTGCCAGCAGTTTATCGGCTGGGCAGGGACAGGGGGCTGAAGCTTTCTTT.

The chain recombines TRBV30 with TRBJ2-7, with TRBD1 matching 9 bases. The CDR3 totals 14 residues. Germline assignment: CDR1 GTSNPN and CDR2 SVGIG (reference sequence). The V segment lost 5 bases and the J segment 5 bases; nucleotides outside the gene matches: 10. This CDR3 reads CAWYHRDRVHEQYF. The CDR3 DNA reads as TGTGCCTGGTACCACCGGGACAGGGTCCACGAGCAGTACTTC.

This rearrangement joins TRBV15 to TRBJ2-5, with D possibly called TRBD1 or TRBD2 (5 bases each). The CDR3 spans 14 residues. Germline assignment: CDR1 LNHNV and CDR2 YYDKDF (reference sequence). Deletions cut 3 bases from V and 5 bases from J, with 13 bases between. DNA for the CDR3: TGTGCCACCAGCAGGGATGGGGGAAGGGAGACCCAGTACTTC. Its protein product is CATSRDGGRETQYF.

The J gene is TRBJ1-2, the V gene TRBV4-3; TRBD1 matches at 7 bases. Germline lookup yields CDR1 LGHNA and CDR2 YSLEER. The CDR3 contains 16 residues. J lost 4 bases, V lost 3 bases, and 11 bases had no gene match. CDR3 sequence reads: CASSQDSWTGIYGYTF. The CDR3 DNA reads as TGCGCCAGCAGCCAGGACTCGTGGACAGGCATCTATGGCTACACCTTC.

The chain has TRBV7-8 and TRBJ2-7; 7 bases align to TRBD1. This CDR3 comprises 15 residues. The trim removed 5 bases at V and 0 bases at J, leaving 7 bases unmatched. Germline CDR1 and CDR2: SGHVS and FQNEAQ. As DNA, the CDR3 is TGTGCCAGCAGCGAGAGACAGGGCCCCTCCTACGAGCAGTACTTC. This gives the protein CASSERQGPSYEQYF. Full variable domain (rest looked up from reference TRBV7-8 and TRBJ2-7): GAGVSQSPRYKVAKRGQDVALRCDPISGHVSLFWYQQALGQGPEFLTYFQNEAQLDKSGLPSDRFFAERPEGSVSTLKIQRTQQEDSAVYLCASSERQGPSYEQYFGPGTRLTVT.

The rearrangement joins TRBV7-2 to TRBJ2-5; possibly TRBD1 or TRBD2 for D (7 bases each). CDR3 length: 14 residues. Trimming left V 5 bases short and J 5 bases short, with 15 bases between. CDR1 and CDR2 from the germline V gene are SGHTA and FQGNSA. The CDR3 region is CASSPGGGRETQYF. CDR3 DNA: TGTGCCAGCAGCCCAGGGGGGGGGCGTGAGACCCAGTACTTC.